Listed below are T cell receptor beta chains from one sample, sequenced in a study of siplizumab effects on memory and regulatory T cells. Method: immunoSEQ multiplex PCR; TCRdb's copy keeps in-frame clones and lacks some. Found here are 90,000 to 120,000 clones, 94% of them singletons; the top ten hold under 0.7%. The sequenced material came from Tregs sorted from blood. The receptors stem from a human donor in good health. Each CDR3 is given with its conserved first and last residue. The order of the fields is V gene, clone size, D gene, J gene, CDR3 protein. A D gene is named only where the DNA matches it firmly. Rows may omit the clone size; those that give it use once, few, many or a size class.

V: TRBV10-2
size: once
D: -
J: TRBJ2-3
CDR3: CATTGPDTQYF

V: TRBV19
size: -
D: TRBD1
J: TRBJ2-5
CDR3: CASSISTGVRETQYF

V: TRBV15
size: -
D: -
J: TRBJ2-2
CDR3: CATSSSGINTGELFF

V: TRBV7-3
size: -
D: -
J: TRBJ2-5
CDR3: CASSPTGKETQYF

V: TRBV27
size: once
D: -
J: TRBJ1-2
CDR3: CASSSELGGYGYTF

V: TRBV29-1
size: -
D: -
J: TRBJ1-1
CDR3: CSVQSWGNTEAFF

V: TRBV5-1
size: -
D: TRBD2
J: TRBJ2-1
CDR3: CASSRTSGTYNEQFF

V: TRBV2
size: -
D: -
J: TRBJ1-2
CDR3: CASREDQGYGYTF

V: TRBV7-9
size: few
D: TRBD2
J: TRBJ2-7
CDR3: CASSLWLAGGHEQYF

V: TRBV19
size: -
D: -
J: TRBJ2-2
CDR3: CASSIVRAGELFF

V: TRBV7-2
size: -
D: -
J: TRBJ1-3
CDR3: CASSPGAWGSGNTIYF

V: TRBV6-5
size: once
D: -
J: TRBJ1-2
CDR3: CASGRGGHGYTF

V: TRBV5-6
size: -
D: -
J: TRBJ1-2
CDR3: CASSLMGPNYGYTF

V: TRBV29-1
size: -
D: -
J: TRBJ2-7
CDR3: CSVEDRGGGSYEQYF

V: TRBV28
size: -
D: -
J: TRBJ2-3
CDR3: CASIPTGRGDTQYF

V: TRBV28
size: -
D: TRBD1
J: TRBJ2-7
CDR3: CASSPSGTGGVRQYF

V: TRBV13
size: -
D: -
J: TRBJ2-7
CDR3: CASSVYYEQYF

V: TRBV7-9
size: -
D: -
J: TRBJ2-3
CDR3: CASSLAPGNTQYF

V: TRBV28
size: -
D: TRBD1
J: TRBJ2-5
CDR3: CASSFTGTGRGETQYF

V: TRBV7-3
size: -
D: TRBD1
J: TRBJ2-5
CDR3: CASSLTGAGQGTQYF

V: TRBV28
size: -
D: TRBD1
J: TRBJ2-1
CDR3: CASCSGGRHNEQFF

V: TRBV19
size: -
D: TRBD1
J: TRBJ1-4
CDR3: CASSEQGARMFF

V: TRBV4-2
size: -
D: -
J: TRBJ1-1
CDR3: CASSFLQGKTEAFF

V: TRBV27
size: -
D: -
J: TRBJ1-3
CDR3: CASSFKGGGGNTIYF

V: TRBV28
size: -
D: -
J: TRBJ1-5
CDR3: CASSPFGNQPQHF

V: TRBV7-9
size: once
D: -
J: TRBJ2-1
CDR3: CASSLDWGEQFF

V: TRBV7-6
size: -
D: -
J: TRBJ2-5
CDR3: CASSSQYTRETQYF

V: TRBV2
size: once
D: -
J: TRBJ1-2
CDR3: CASTRRRDNYGYTF

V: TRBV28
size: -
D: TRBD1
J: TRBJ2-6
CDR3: CASSSGTGLAGANVLTF

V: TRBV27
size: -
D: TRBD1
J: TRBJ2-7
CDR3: CASKDRANEQYF

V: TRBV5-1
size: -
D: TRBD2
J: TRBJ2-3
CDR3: CASSSLMGLAGPTDTQYF

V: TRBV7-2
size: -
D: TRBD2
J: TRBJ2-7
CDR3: CASSFLAGAGEQYF

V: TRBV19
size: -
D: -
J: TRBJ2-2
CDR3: CASSMLHLFTNTGELFF

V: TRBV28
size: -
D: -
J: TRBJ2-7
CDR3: CASSLTVPYEQYF

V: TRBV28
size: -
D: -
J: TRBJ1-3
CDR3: CASRSSLERGNTIYF

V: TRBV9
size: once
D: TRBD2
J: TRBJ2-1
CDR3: CASSWVSGSENEQFF

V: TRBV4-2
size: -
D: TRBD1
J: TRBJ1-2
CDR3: CASSQDDRGFVSGYTF

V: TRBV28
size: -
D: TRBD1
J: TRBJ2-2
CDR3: CASSYPGQFTGELFF

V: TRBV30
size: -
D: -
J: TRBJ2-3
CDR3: CAWSTVNLGGTQYF

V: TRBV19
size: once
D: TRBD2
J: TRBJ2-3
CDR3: CASSPGAGGRDTQYF

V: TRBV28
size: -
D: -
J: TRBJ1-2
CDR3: CASSLQAGNLNYGYTF